This T cell receptor beta chain was captured by sequencing in a study of brain metastases from non-small cell lung cancer. Produced via immunoSEQ multiplex PCR; TCRdb's table is partial and in-frame only. The sample holds about 700 clones, around 86% seen once. The CDR3 is 15 residues long. Germline values: CDR1 SEHNR, CDR2 FQNEAQ (reference sequence). V was trimmed by 7 bases and J by 1 base, leaving 13 bases between them. This chain links TRBV7-9 with TRBJ2-2, with D perhaps TRBD2 (5 bases). Sequences were obtained from tumor-adjacent normal tissue. The sequence was collected from a donor at least 40 years old with non-small cell lung cancer. CDR3 loop: CASILGSENTGELFF. The CDR3 nucleotides read TGTGCCAGCATATTAGGGAGTGAGAACACCGGGGAGCTGTTTTTT.